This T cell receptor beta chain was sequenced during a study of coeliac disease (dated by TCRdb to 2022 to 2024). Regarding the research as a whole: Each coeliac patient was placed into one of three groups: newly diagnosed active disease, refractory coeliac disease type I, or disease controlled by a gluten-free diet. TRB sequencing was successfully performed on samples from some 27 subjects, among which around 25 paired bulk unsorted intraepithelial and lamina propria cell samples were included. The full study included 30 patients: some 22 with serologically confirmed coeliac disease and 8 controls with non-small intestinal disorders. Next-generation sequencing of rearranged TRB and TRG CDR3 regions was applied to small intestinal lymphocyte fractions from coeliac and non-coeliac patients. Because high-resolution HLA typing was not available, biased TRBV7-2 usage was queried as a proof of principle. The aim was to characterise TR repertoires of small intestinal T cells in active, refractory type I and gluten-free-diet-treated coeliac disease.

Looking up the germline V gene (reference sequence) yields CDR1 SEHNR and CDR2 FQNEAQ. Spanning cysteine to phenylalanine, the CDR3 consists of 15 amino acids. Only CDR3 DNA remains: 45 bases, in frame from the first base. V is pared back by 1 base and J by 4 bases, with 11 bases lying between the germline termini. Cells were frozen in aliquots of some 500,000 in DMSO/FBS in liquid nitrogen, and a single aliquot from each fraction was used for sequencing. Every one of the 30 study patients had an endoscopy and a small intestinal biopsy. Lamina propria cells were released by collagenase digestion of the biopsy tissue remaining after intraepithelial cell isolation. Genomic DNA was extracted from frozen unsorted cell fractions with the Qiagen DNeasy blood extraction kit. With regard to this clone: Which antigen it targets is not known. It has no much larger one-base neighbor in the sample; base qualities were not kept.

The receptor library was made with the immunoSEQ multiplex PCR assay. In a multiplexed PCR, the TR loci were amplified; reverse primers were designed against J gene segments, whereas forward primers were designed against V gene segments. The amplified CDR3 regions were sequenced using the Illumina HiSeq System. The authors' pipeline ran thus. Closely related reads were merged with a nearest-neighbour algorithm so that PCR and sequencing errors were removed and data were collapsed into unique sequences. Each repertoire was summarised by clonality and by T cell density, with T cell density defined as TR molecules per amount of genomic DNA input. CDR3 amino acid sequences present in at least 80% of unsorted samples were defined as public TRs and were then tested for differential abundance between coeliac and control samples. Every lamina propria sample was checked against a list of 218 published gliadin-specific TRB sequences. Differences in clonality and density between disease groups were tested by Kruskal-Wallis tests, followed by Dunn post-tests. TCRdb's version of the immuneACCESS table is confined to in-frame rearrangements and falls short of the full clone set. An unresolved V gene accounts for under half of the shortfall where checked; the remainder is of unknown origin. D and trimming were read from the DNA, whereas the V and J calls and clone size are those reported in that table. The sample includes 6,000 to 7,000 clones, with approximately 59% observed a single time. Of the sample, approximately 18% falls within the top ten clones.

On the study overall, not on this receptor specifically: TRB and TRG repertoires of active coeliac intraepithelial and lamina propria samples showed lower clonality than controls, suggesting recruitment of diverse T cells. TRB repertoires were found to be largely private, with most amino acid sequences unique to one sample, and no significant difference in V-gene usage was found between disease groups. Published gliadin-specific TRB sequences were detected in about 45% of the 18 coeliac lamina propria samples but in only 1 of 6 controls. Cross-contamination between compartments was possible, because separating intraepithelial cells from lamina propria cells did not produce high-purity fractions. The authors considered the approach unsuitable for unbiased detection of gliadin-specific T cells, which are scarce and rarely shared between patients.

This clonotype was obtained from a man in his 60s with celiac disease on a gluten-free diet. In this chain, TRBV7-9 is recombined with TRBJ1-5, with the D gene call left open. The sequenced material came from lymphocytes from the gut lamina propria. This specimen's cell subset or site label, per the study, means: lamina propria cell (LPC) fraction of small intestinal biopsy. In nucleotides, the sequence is TGTGCCAGCAGCTTAGGGCCGGGGAGTAATCAGCCCCAGCATTTT. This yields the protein CASSLGPGSNQPQHF.